Below are 15 T cell receptor beta chains sequenced from a single sample in a study of neoadjuvant nivolumab and ipilimumab in lung cancer. The method was immunoSEQ multiplex PCR; TCRdb's version includes in-frame clones alone and lacks a portion of them. Of 3,200 or so clones detected, 88% appear once; the ten largest clones hold about 0.79%. The sequencing here drew on tumor tissue, taken after neoadjuvant nivolumab, alone or with ipilimumab, at or shortly before surgery. Receptor source: an adult with non-small cell lung cancer.

The V gene is TRBV7-9, the J gene TRBJ2-1, with 9 bases aligning to TRBD2. The CDR3 contains 15 residues. The V gene's germline CDR1 is SEHNR and CDR2 FQNEAQ (reference sequence). V trimming: 2 bases; J trimming: 6 bases; junction bases outside the gene matches: 5. The CDR3 region is CASSLLASGINEQFF. The DNA for the CDR3 is TGTGCCAGCAGCTTACTGGCTAGCGGGATCAATGAGCAGTTCTTC.

The V gene is TRBV7-9, the J gene TRBJ2-5; D might be TRBD1 (5 bases). The ends were cut back, 1 base at V and 2 bases at J, with 11 bases in the middle. This CDR3 comprises 15 residues. Germline-derived CDR1 and CDR2 are SEHNR and FQNEAQ (reference sequence). CDR3 nucleotides: TGTGCCAGCAGCTTAGGCTTAGGGGAACAAGAGACCCAGTACTTC. Residues: CASSLGLGEQETQYF.

This chain joins TRBV29-1 and TRBJ1-2, with D tentatively TRBD1 (5 bases). Per the germline V gene, CDR1 is SQVTM and CDR2 is ANQGSEA. This CDR3 comprises 12 residues. With 7 bases removed from V and 0 bases from J, the gap between germline ends came to 9 bases. The CDR3 nucleotides are TGCAGCGGGGGGTCTTCTAACTATGGCTACACCTTC. Protein sequence: CSGGSSNYGYTF.

The chain employs TRBV15 and TRBJ2-3; D uncertain. CDR3 length: 14 residues. Per the germline V gene, CDR1 is LNHNV and CDR2 is YYDKDF (reference sequence). The ends were cut back, 3 bases at V and 5 bases at J, with 12 bases in the middle. CDR3 residues: CATSSRNSVDTQYF. DNA for the CDR3: TGTGCCACCAGCAGTCGGAACAGCGTAGATACGCAGTATTTT.

The gene calls are TRBV11-3 and TRBJ2-5; D is uncertain. The germline V gene encodes CDR1 SGHNT and CDR2 YENEEA. The V gene lost 0 bases and the J gene lost 8 bases, with 7 bases spanning the gap. The CDR3 sequence is 12 residues long. The DNA of the CDR3 is TGTGCCAGCAGCTTAGATCACGGTACCCAGTACTTC. Its protein is CASSLDHGTQYF.

In nucleotides, the CDR3 is TGTGCCAGCAGTGGGGACAGGGCCTCCTACGAGCAGTACTTC. Protein: CASSGDRASYEQYF. The chain recombines TRBV2 with TRBJ2-7; the match to TRBD1 covers 9 bases. J gave up 0 bases and V 4 bases, and 1 base lay outside the gene matches. This CDR3 spans 14 amino acids. Germline values: CDR1 SNHLY, CDR2 FYNNEI.

The chain links TRBV6-1 to TRBJ1-5; perhaps TRBD1 as D (6 bases). Trimming shortened V by 6 bases and J by 3 bases, and 9 bases separated the two germline ends. Germline V gene sequence: CDR1 MNHNS, CDR2 SASEGT. CDR3 length: 13 amino acids. The CDR3 DNA reads as TGTGCCAGCAGGGACAGACCCAATCAGCCCCAGCATTTT. Protein product: CASRDRPNQPQHF.

The chain has TRBV29-1 and TRBJ2-7; no clear D gene. CDR1 and CDR2 (germline): SQVTM, ANQGSEA. The CDR3 spans 13 residues. The V end was cut by 0 bases, the J end by 3 bases, with 9 bases between. The CDR3 region is CSVEDYVGYEQYF. CDR3 DNA sequence: TGCAGCGTTGAAGATTATGTGGGCTACGAGCAGTACTTC.

This rearrangement joins TRBV5-6 to TRBJ2-2; TRBD2 might be the D (6 bases). The V and J ends lost 1 base and 5 bases respectively, with 15 bases between them. Germline V gene lookup returns CDR1 SGHDT and CDR2 YYEEEE. This CDR3 is 16 amino acids long. In DNA, the CDR3 is TGTGCCAGCAGCTTGTCGCAGGGAGGTTGGACCGGGGAGCTGTTTTTT. Translation: CASSLSQGGWTGELFF.

This clone came up a few times. This sequence joins TRBV14 and TRBJ1-1; unclear D gene. This CDR3 is built from 18 residues. The V and J ends lost 0 bases and 0 bases respectively, with 17 bases between them. Germline CDR1 is SGHDN and CDR2 is FVKESK. CDR3 in DNA: TGTGCCAGCAGCCAAGATAGTATAGGGTACGACATGAACACTGAAGCTTTCTTT. This encodes CASSQDSIGYDMNTEAFF. Variable domain in full (rest from reference TRBV14 and TRBJ1-1): EAGVTQFPSHSVIEKGQTVTLRCDPISGHDNLYWYRRVMGKEIKFLLHFVKESKQDESGMPNNRFLAERTGGTYSTLKVQPAELEDSGVYFCASSQDSIGYDMNTEAFFGQGTRLTVV.

The chain employs TRBV12-5 and TRBJ2-1; 11 bases match TRBD2. The trim removed 3 bases at V and 8 bases at J, leaving 3 bases unmatched. Germline V gene sequence: CDR1 LGHNT, CDR2 FRNRAP. The CDR3 is 14 residues long. The chain's CDR3 is CASGFTSGRYEQFF. The CDR3 coding sequence is TGTGCTAGTGGTTTCACTAGCGGGAGATATGAGCAGTTCTTC.

The chain uses TRBV27 and TRBJ2-1, with 12 nucleotides matching TRBD2. V trimming: 2 bases; J trimming: 8 bases; junction bases outside the gene matches: 7. CDR1 and CDR2 from the germline V gene are MNHEY and SMNVEV (reference sequence). The CDR3 spans 16 residues. CDR3 sequence (DNA): TGTGCCAGCAGTTTACTAGCGGGAGGGGTCAGCTATGAGCAGTTCTTC. This translates into CASSLLAGGVSYEQFF.

As to this clone: The junction shows a germline mismatch at one end, possibly a read error. This chain joins TRBV19 and TRBJ1-1; D unresolved. The CDR3 length is 12 residues. The germline CDR1 and CDR2 sequences are LNHDA and SQIVND (reference sequence). This chain's CDR3 is CASSIPNTEAFF. CDR3 bases: TGTGCCAGTAGTATCCCGAACACTGAGGCTTTCTTT.

The V call is TRBV27, the J call TRBJ1-5, with D maybe TRBD1 (6 bases). Trimming cost V 6 bases and J 4 bases, with 13 bases left between them. The CDR3 has 14 amino acids. Germline CDR1 is MNHEY and CDR2 is SMNVEV (reference sequence). CDR3 coding DNA: TGTGCCAGCAGCCAACAGGGACGGAATCAGCCCCAGCATTTT. This encodes CASSQQGRNQPQHF.

This chain connects TRBV5-4 to TRBJ2-4; 14 bases match TRBD2. The V and J ends lost 4 bases and 5 bases, in that order; junction bases with no gene match: 5. The V gene's germline CDR1 is SGHNT and CDR2 YYREEE (reference sequence). The CDR3 sequence is 16 residues long. The CDR3 loop is CASSVGLAGGENIQYF. CDR3 sequence (DNA): TGTGCCAGCAGCGTCGGACTAGCGGGAGGCGAAAACATTCAGTACTTC.